These 28 T cell receptor beta chains share one sample of origin, sequenced in a study of cytomegalovirus exposure and HLA in healthy donors. Some clones are missing from TCRdb's copy, which holds only in-frame ones; the method was immunoSEQ multiplex PCR. The sample includes tens of thousands of clones, more than 85% of them seen just once. Sequencing was performed on PBMCs. The receptors originated from a man between 18 and 29 years old in good health and CMV-seronegative.

The chain combines TRBV15 with TRBJ2-7; 8 bases are shared with TRBD1. The V and J ends lost 3 bases and 3 bases, in that order; junction bases with no gene match: 1. The germline gives CDR1 LNHNV, CDR2 YYDKDF (reference sequence). The CDR3 is 13 amino acids. CDR3 nucleotide sequence: TGTGCCACCAGCAGGGACAGGGTCTACGAGCAGTACTTC. This translates into CATSRDRVYEQYF.

In this sample, this clone turned up a few times. This chain connects TRBV4-1 to TRBJ1-6; TRBD1 matches 9 bases. This CDR3 spans 17 amino acids. CDR1 is MGHRA and CDR2 is YSYEKL in the germline V gene. Germline trimming cut 0 bases from V and 9 bases from J; bases unmatched to any gene: 9. CDR3 region: CASSQDPQGAVGSPLHF. DNA of the CDR3: TGCGCCAGCAGCCAAGATCCACAGGGGGCGGTAGGTTCACCCCTCCACTTT.

V is TRBV19 and J is TRBJ2-7; D remains unclear. The CDR3 has 13 amino acids. CDR1 LNHDA and CDR2 SQIVND come from the germline V gene (reference sequence). The germline V and J ends were trimmed by 0 bases and 7 bases, with 10 bases remaining between them. The chain's CDR3 is CASSIDRFNEQYF. The CDR3 bases are TGTGCCAGTAGTATAGACAGATTTAATGAGCAGTACTTC.

The rearrangement joins TRBV6-6 to TRBJ1-1; 9 bases agree with TRBD1. V lost 6 bases to trimming and J lost 1 base; unmatched junction nucleotides: 6. Germline V gene data show CDR1 as MNHNY and CDR2 as SVGAGI (reference sequence). The CDR3 is 15 amino acids. The DNA of the CDR3 is TGTGCCAGCAGGTCTCCGGGACAGGGGAACACTGAAGCTTTCTTT. It translates to CASRSPGQGNTEAFF.

CDR3 coding DNA: TGTGCCAGCACCCGAGTATCAGGGGTCGGCGAAAAACTGTTTTTT. It encodes CASTRVSGVGEKLFF. J is TRBJ1-4 and V is TRBV13; D is perhaps TRBD1 (6 bases). Germline-derived CDR1 and CDR2 are PRHDT and FYEKMQ (reference sequence). There are 15 residues in the CDR3. The V and J ends lost 7 bases and 8 bases respectively, with 20 bases between them.

The chain recombines TRBV5-6 with TRBJ1-3; D is unclear. This CDR3 spans 12 amino acids. Trimming shortened V by 0 bases and J by 4 bases, and 2 bases separated the two germline ends. CDR1 SGHDT and CDR2 YYEEEE come from the germline V gene. The DNA of the CDR3 is TGTGCCAGCAGCTTGGCGGGAAACACCATATATTTT. Protein: CASSLAGNTIYF.

The chain has TRBV9 and TRBJ2-2; 14 bases line up with TRBD2. With V trimmed by 0 bases and J by 7 bases, 5 bases remained unmatched. The CDR3 has 17 residues. Germline values: CDR1 SGDLS, CDR2 YYNGEE. The CDR3 DNA reads TGTGCCAGCAGCGTAGTAGGGACTAGCGGGAGTCGCGGGGAGCTGTTTTTT. Encoded protein: CASSVVGTSGSRGELFF.

The chain recombines TRBV11-1 with TRBJ1-1, with 7 positions matching TRBD1. CDR3 length equals 13 residues. Germline V lookup: CDR1 SGHAT, CDR2 FQDESV (reference sequence). Trimming cost V 5 bases and J 7 bases; bases outside gene matches: 7. The CDR3 spells CASSPWDSLEAFF. DNA of the CDR3: TGTGCCAGCAGCCCCTGGGACAGCCTTGAAGCTTTCTTT.

The rearrangement links TRBV7-8 to TRBJ2-5, with a possible D match to TRBD2 (6 bases). The germline V and J ends were trimmed by 6 bases and 4 bases, with 15 bases remaining between them. Germline V gives CDR1 SGHVS, CDR2 FQNEAQ. CDR3 length equals 14 residues. CDR3 region: CASRQNYGGETQYF. CDR3 DNA sequence: TGTGCCAGCAGACAAAACTACGGGGGAGAGACCCAGTACTTC.

This chain links TRBV11-1 with TRBJ2-2, with 13 bases aligning to TRBD2. This CDR3 comprises 15 residues. Looked up from germline, CDR1 is SGHAT and CDR2 is FQDESV (reference sequence). With 6 bases clipped from V and 6 bases from J, the junction kept 4 bases outside the gene matches. CDR3 loop: CASSFTSGRAGELFF. CDR3 DNA: TGTGCCAGCAGTTTTACTAGCGGGAGGGCCGGGGAGCTGTTTTTT.

This clone was counted between two and nine times. The chain links TRBV5-1 to TRBJ2-5; TRBD2 might be the D (5 bases). The V end lost 4 bases, the J end lost 5 bases, and 12 bases lay between the germline ends. Per the germline V gene, CDR1 is SGHRS and CDR2 is YFSETQ. The CDR3 has 13 amino acids. The CDR3 nucleotides read TGCGCCAGCAGCCCCTTCCCGGGGGAGACCCAGTACTTC. This sequence encodes CASSPFPGETQYF.

The rearrangement uses TRBV13 and TRBJ2-5; D is unclear. The CDR3 totals 11 residues. The V and J ends lost 2 bases and 5 bases respectively, with 3 bases between them. Per germline, CDR1 PRHDT and CDR2 FYEKMQ (reference sequence). The CDR3 is CASSLRETQYF. CDR3 sequence (DNA): TGTGCCAGCAGCTTACGGGAGACCCAGTACTTC.

V and J are TRBV27 and TRBJ2-1; D is possibly TRBD1 (7 bases). V lost 1 base to trimming and J lost 6 bases, with 16 bases between them. The CDR3 length is 16 residues. Germline V CDR1 and CDR2: MNHEY, SMNVEV (reference sequence). CDR3 in DNA: TGTGCCAGCAGTTTATGGAGCAGGGGGGCGTCCAATGAGCAGTTCTTC. Translated: CASSLWSRGASNEQFF.

This clone was seen just once. V and J are TRBV6-5 and TRBJ1-1, with D possibly being TRBD1 (5 bases). Germline CDR1 is MNHEY and CDR2 is SVGAGI. The CDR3 runs 14 residues. V was clipped by 1 base and J by 4 bases, with 10 bases between them. CDR3 region: CASSYFGGGTEAFF. The CDR3 DNA is TGTGCCAGCAGTTACTTCGGGGGAGGCACTGAAGCTTTCTTT.

This chain uses TRBV13 with TRBJ2-3, with 13 nucleotides matching TRBD2. CDR1 is PRHDT and CDR2 is FYEKMQ in the germline V gene (reference sequence). Trimming cost V 5 bases and J 5 bases; bases outside gene matches: 13. The CDR3 covers 18 residues. DNA of the CDR3: TGTGCCAGCAGCCTACTAGCGGGGGGGCCAATGCGGGGAGATACGCAGTATTTT. Protein sequence: CASSLLAGGPMRGDTQYF.

The V and J genes are TRBV15 and TRBJ2-3; 10 bases are shared with TRBD1. With V trimmed by 1 base and J by 0 bases, 4 bases remained unmatched. The CDR3 runs 17 residues. The V gene's germline CDR1 is LNHNV and CDR2 YYDKDF (reference sequence). CDR3 DNA: TGTGCCACCAGCAGAGTACGGGGACAGGGGAGCACAGATACGCAGTATTTT. This encodes CATSRVRGQGSTDTQYF.

The chain employs TRBV10-3 and TRBJ1-1, with TRBD1 matching over 7 bases. Trimming at V came to 4 bases and at J to 7 bases, leaving 9 bases not matched to a gene. The CDR3 runs 14 residues. Germline assignment: CDR1 ENHRY and CDR2 SYGVKD. The chain's CDR3 is CAISGRDSMDEAFF. CDR3 bases: TGTGCCATCAGTGGGCGGGACAGTATGGATGAAGCTTTCTTT.

The rearrangement joins TRBV28 to TRBJ1-4; no reliable D call. Germline V gene sequence: CDR1 MDHEN, CDR2 SYDVKM. This CDR3 is 16 amino acids long. Trimming shortened V by 3 bases and J by 2 bases, and 13 bases separated the two germline ends. CDR3 loop: CASSLDAGVTNEKLFF. The DNA for the CDR3 is TGTGCCAGCAGTTTGGACGCGGGTGTGACTAATGAAAAACTGTTTTTT.

The chain has TRBV5-5 and TRBJ1-2; D unclear. This CDR3 spans 15 amino acids. Between the trimmed V and J ends, which lost 4 bases and 2 bases, there was a span of 15 bases. The germline gives CDR1 SGHKS, CDR2 YYEKEE (reference sequence). CDR3 amino acids: CASSPLRSLNYGYTF. The CDR3 DNA is TGTGCCAGCAGCCCCCTCCGGTCGTTGAACTATGGCTACACCTTC. Full variable domain (remainder filled in from reference TRBV5-5 and TRBJ1-2): DAGVTQSPTHLIKTRGQQVTLRCSPISGHKSVSWYQQVLGQGPQFIFQYYEKEERGRGNFPDRFSARQFPNYSSELNVNALLLGDSALYLCASSPLRSLNYGYTFGSGTRLTVV.

This sequence joins TRBV6-5 and TRBJ1-1; TRBD1 might be the D (5 bases). Germline V lookup: CDR1 MNHEY, CDR2 SVGAGI. Trimming removed 6 bases at V and 3 bases at J, with 11 bases between. The CDR3 totals 13 residues. The CDR3 sequence: CASRPGWDTEAFF. CDR3 DNA sequence: TGTGCCAGCAGGCCAGGGTGGGACACTGAAGCTTTCTTT.

The chain combines TRBV28 with TRBJ1-2, with D uncertain. V lost 5 bases to trimming and J lost 3 bases, with 10 bases between them. The CDR3 consists of 13 residues. Germline V gene data show CDR1 as MDHEN and CDR2 as SYDVKM. CDR3 DNA sequence: TGTGCCAGCAGTCCTCAGGACTACTATGGCTACACCTTC. Translation: CASSPQDYYGYTF.

The V call is TRBV7-9, the J call TRBJ2-7; 7 bases are shared with TRBD1. Germline CDR1 SEHNR, CDR2 FQNEAQ (reference sequence). This CDR3 contains 14 residues. J gave up 3 bases and V 4 bases, and 6 bases lay outside the gene matches. The chain's CDR3 is CASSSGQRLYEQYF. DNA of the CDR3: TGTGCCAGCAGCTCGGGACAGAGACTCTACGAGCAGTACTTC.

This rearrangement joins TRBV7-2 to TRBJ1-2, with 8 bases that match TRBD1. J lost 4 bases, V lost 1 base, and 17 bases had no gene match. The CDR3 extends over 19 amino acids. Germline lookup yields CDR1 SGHTA and CDR2 FQGNSA. CDR3 coding DNA: TGTGCCAGCAGCTTAGAATTCAGGACAGGGTTCGTTTCCCCCTATGGCTACACCTTC. Translating gives CASSLEFRTGFVSPYGYTF.

This sequence joins TRBV11-2 and TRBJ2-7, with 11 bases that match TRBD2. Trimming took 11 bases from V and 6 from J; bases not matched to a gene: 6. The V gene's germline CDR1 is SGHAT and CDR2 FQNNGV. The CDR3 consists of 12 residues. The CDR3 DNA is TGTGCCTCAATAGCGGGGGGGCCCGAGCAGTACTTC. Encoded protein: CASIAGGPEQYF.

The chain employs TRBV2 and TRBJ2-3, with D maybe TRBD1 (6 bases). V lost 7 bases and J 2 bases, leaving 16 bases between the germline ends. Germline assignment: CDR1 SNHLY and CDR2 FYNNEI. The CDR3 loop spans 15 amino acids. This CDR3 reads CASKNRETNTDTQYF. CDR3 coding DNA: TGTGCCAGCAAGAACAGGGAAACTAACACAGATACGCAGTATTTT.

The CDR3 sequence is CASSQLIRGPSNQPQHF. CDR3 nucleotides: TGCGCCAGCAGCCAGCTTATCAGGGGCCCTAGCAATCAGCCCCAGCATTTT. The chain links TRBV4-1 to TRBJ1-5, with a tentative D call TRBD1 (6 bases). With 3 bases removed from V and 0 bases from J, the gap between germline ends came to 15 bases. The length of the CDR3 is 17 residues. Germline assignment: CDR1 MGHRA and CDR2 YSYEKL.

This chain joins TRBV5-4 and TRBJ2-3, with 9 nucleotides matching TRBD1. J was trimmed by 4 bases and V by 4 bases; bases with no gene match: 4. Per the germline V gene, CDR1 is SGHNT and CDR2 is YYREEE (reference sequence). This CDR3 has 14 residues. The CDR3 loop reads CASSGGTGSDTQYF. The CDR3 DNA is TGTGCCAGCAGCGGCGGGACAGGGTCAGATACGCAGTATTTT.

The chain joins TRBV5-8 to TRBJ1-2; D is unclear. V was clipped by 1 base and J by 4 bases, with 14 bases between them. There are 15 residues in the CDR3. Germline CDR1 and CDR2: SGHTS and YDEGEE. In nucleotides, the CDR3 is TGTGCCAGCAGCTTGCGGCAGGCTGATTTCTATGGCTACACCTTC. Translation: CASSLRQADFYGYTF.